The rows below give T cell receptor beta chains drawn from one sample of a study of OX40 agonist ivuxolimab in advanced cancers. Method: immunoSEQ multiplex PCR; TCRdb's copy keeps in-frame clones and lacks some. The table lists approximately 68,000 clones, 88% of them singletons. Material: CD4+ or CD8+ T cells sorted from blood, obtained in a trial of the OX40 agonist ivuxolimab. The receptors shown here come from an adult with an advanced solid tumor such as melanoma, head and neck, liver or kidney cancer. CDR3s include the opening cysteine and the closing phenylalanine or tryptophan. Fields, in order: J gene, V gene, CDR3 length, CDR3 protein.

j_gene: TRBJ2-2; v_gene: TRBV18; len: 14; CDR3aa: CASSPNVNTGELFF
j_gene: TRBJ2-2; v_gene: TRBV5-5; len: 15; CDR3aa: CASSFGGGNTGELFF
j_gene: TRBJ1-1; v_gene: TRBV30; len: 16; CDR3aa: CAWRAPEGRGNTEAFF
j_gene: TRBJ2-5; v_gene: TRBV30; len: 14; CDR3aa: CAWSTTGVQETQYF
j_gene: TRBJ1-2; v_gene: TRBV9; len: 13; CDR3aa: CASSATDSGGYTF
j_gene: TRBJ2-7; v_gene: TRBV28; len: 15; CDR3aa: CASSFGGRIPYEQYF
j_gene: TRBJ2-7; v_gene: TRBV7-2; len: 15; CDR3aa: CASSIRAGDGNEQYF
j_gene: TRBJ2-5; v_gene: TRBV11-1; len: 14; CDR3aa: CASSLERQAQTQYF
j_gene: TRBJ2-3; v_gene: TRBV10-3; len: 16; CDR3aa: CAISGSAGTSTDTQYF
j_gene: TRBJ1-1; v_gene: TRBV5-1; len: 15; CDR3aa: CASSGGALEGTEAFF
j_gene: TRBJ1-5; v_gene: TRBV6-5; len: 13; CDR3aa: CASRTGEEQPQHF
j_gene: TRBJ2-7; v_gene: TRBV6-1; len: 15; CDR3aa: CASSEAGQGVYEQYF
j_gene: TRBJ2-7; v_gene: TRBV7-9; len: 11; CDR3aa: CASSEIYEQYF
j_gene: TRBJ2-7; v_gene: TRBV7-2; len: 14; CDR3aa: CASSLGLRSYEQYF
j_gene: TRBJ1-1; v_gene: TRBV19; len: 16; CDR3aa: CASSTIPGQGIGEAFF
j_gene: TRBJ1-4; v_gene: TRBV5-4; len: 14; CDR3aa: CASSTREYREKLFF
j_gene: TRBJ2-3; v_gene: TRBV11-2; len: 15; CDR3aa: CASSLGTGRTDTQYF
j_gene: TRBJ2-7; v_gene: TRBV5-1; len: 16; CDR3aa: CASSLGRTSNSYEQYF
j_gene: TRBJ1-5; v_gene: TRBV6-5; len: 13; CDR3aa: CASTLDIRQPQHF
j_gene: TRBJ1-2; v_gene: TRBV28; len: 11; CDR3aa: CASQTNYGYTF
j_gene: TRBJ1-1; v_gene: TRBV6-1; len: 11; CDR3aa: CASSPWVEAFF
j_gene: TRBJ2-3; v_gene: TRBV9; len: 18; CDR3aa: CASSVGVASGTSTDTQYF
j_gene: TRBJ2-3; v_gene: TRBV6-5; len: 15; CDR3aa: CASSYEGVSIDTQYF
j_gene: TRBJ2-7; v_gene: TRBV7-9; len: 13; CDR3aa: CASSPRDGRKQYF
j_gene: TRBJ1-6; v_gene: TRBV6-5; len: 15; CDR3aa: CASKLPGQKNSPLHF
j_gene: TRBJ2-7; v_gene: TRBV28; len: 15; CDR3aa: CASSPMKGGTYEQYF
j_gene: TRBJ2-1; v_gene: TRBV7-9; len: 16; CDR3aa: CASSLLFGGGPGEQFF
j_gene: TRBJ1-1; v_gene: TRBV27; len: 14; CDR3aa: CASSLTGGRAEAFF
j_gene: TRBJ1-2; v_gene: TRBV7-2; len: 16; CDR3aa: CASSLVGTGETFGYTF
j_gene: TRBJ2-3; v_gene: TRBV5-5; len: 12; CDR3aa: CASSSRSDTQYF
j_gene: TRBJ2-3; v_gene: TRBV30; len: 15; CDR3aa: CAWTSGRATTDTQYF
j_gene: TRBJ2-3; v_gene: TRBV19; len: 13; CDR3aa: CATRGQGPDTQYF
j_gene: TRBJ2-3; v_gene: TRBV5-1; len: 19; CDR3aa: CASSLGSYFLDRGTDTQYF
j_gene: TRBJ1-1; v_gene: TRBV5-1; len: 14; CDR3aa: CASSQSGRQAQAFF
j_gene: TRBJ1-2; v_gene: TRBV2; len: 14; CDR3aa: CASSEASQVIGYTF
j_gene: TRBJ2-7; v_gene: TRBV5-5; len: 15; CDR3aa: CASSLYEQGVYEQYF
j_gene: TRBJ1-4; v_gene: TRBV28; len: 15; CDR3aa: CASSINRGGIGKLFF
j_gene: TRBJ1-1; v_gene: TRBV7-8; len: 13; CDR3aa: CASRMGQNTEAFF
j_gene: TRBJ1-2; v_gene: TRBV7-2; len: 14; CDR3aa: CASSPYTGNYGYTF
j_gene: TRBJ2-1; v_gene: TRBV4-1; len: 17; CDR3aa: CASSQDSRDRGDNEQFF
j_gene: TRBJ1-2; v_gene: TRBV5-4; len: 13; CDR3aa: CASSLDPEYGYTF
j_gene: TRBJ2-1; v_gene: TRBV5-3; len: 18; CDR3aa: CARSLVTSGGAFYNEQFF
j_gene: TRBJ2-7; v_gene: TRBV5-1; len: 18; CDR3aa: CASSFRGPSGSATYEQYF
j_gene: TRBJ1-1; v_gene: TRBV2; len: 15; CDR3aa: CASRDRGLLNTEAFF
j_gene: TRBJ2-3; v_gene: TRBV7-2; len: 14; CDR3aa: CASSPRRGVDTQYF
j_gene: TRBJ2-7; v_gene: TRBV28; len: 17; CDR3aa: CASSLPQGSLGGYEQYF
j_gene: TRBJ2-7; v_gene: TRBV29-1; len: 13; CDR3aa: CSVGGGLSYEQYF
j_gene: TRBJ2-1; v_gene: TRBV5-6; len: 15; CDR3aa: CASSARSGSYNEQFF
j_gene: TRBJ2-3; v_gene: TRBV7-2; len: 15; CDR3aa: CASSFWLTSTDTQYF
j_gene: TRBJ1-6; v_gene: TRBV6-1; len: 15; CDR3aa: CASLTSRSYNSPLHF
j_gene: TRBJ2-5; v_gene: TRBV6-5; len: 15; CDR3aa: CASSYSPGAQETQYF
j_gene: TRBJ2-7; v_gene: TRBV9; len: 12; CDR3aa: CASSVVGGEQYF
j_gene: TRBJ2-2; v_gene: TRBV5-6; len: 15; CDR3aa: CASSPPKAVQGELFF
j_gene: TRBJ2-1; v_gene: TRBV7-9; len: 15; CDR3aa: CASSPDTGSYNEQFF
j_gene: TRBJ2-7; v_gene: TRBV7-2; len: 13; CDR3aa: CASSLDRVREQYF
j_gene: TRBJ2-7; v_gene: TRBV6-5; len: 13; CDR3aa: CASSLFISYEQYF